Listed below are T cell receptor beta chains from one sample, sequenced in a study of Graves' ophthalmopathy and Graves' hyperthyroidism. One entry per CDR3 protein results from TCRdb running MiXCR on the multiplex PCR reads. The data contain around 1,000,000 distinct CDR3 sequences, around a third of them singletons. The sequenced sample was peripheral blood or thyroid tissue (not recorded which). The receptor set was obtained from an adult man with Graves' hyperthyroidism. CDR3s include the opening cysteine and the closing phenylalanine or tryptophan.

CDR3 protein: CASREKQGQETQYF
V gene: TRBV7-2
J gene: TRBJ2-5

CDR3 protein: CASQWRQGPQPQHF
V gene: TRBV6-6
J gene: TRBJ1-5

CDR3 protein: CASRTGEVTGELFF
V gene: TRBV12-3/TRBV12-4
J gene: TRBJ2-2

CDR3 protein: CASSLGFWDNSGNTIYF
V gene: TRBV5-5
J gene: TRBJ1-3

CDR3 protein: CAWSPYRETQYF
V gene: TRBV30
J gene: TRBJ2-5

CDR3 protein: CSIRGTGGMNTEAFF
V gene: TRBV29-1
J gene: TRBJ1-1

CDR3 protein: CASVHQGGVTEAFF
V gene: TRBV6-5
J gene: TRBJ1-1

CDR3 protein: CSVPLTTGVNTEAFF
V gene: TRBV29-1
J gene: TRBJ1-1

CDR3 protein: CATRTGRETQYF
V gene: TRBV10-3
J gene: TRBJ2-5

CDR3 protein: CASSWDRSTQPQHF
V gene: TRBV5-8
J gene: TRBJ1-5

CDR3 protein: CSARNRGGNQPQHF
V gene: TRBV20-1
J gene: TRBJ1-5

CDR3 protein: CASSTGQSSGANVLTF
V gene: TRBV7-2
J gene: TRBJ2-6

CDR3 protein: CASRVGGAGELFF
V gene: TRBV12-3/TRBV12-4
J gene: TRBJ2-2

CDR3 protein: CASRGTGENQPQHF
V gene: TRBV7-2
J gene: TRBJ1-5

CDR3 protein: CASSITLEAFF
V gene: TRBV19
J gene: TRBJ1-1

CDR3 protein: CAWSGTSGEYQETQYF
V gene: TRBV10-3
J gene: TRBJ2-5

CDR3 protein: CASSYAGNSYEQYF
V gene: TRBV10-3
J gene: TRBJ2-7

CDR3 protein: CASSLVPRVNRATEAFF
V gene: TRBV27
J gene: TRBJ1-1

CDR3 protein: CSVETGTSYEQYF
V gene: TRBV29-1
J gene: TRBJ2-7

CDR3 protein: CSALAGTSGNYEQYF
V gene: TRBV20-1
J gene: TRBJ2-7

CDR3 protein: CASSSWDRADEKLFF
V gene: TRBV6-5
J gene: TRBJ1-4

CDR3 protein: CSAREIREQYF
V gene: TRBV20-1
J gene: TRBJ2-7

CDR3 protein: CASSSIEVAGANVLTF
V gene: TRBV5-1
J gene: TRBJ2-6

CDR3 protein: CASSLTGGKGGDTQYF
V gene: TRBV7-2
J gene: TRBJ2-3

CDR3 protein: CASSYSENSNTEAFF
V gene: TRBV6-6
J gene: TRBJ1-1

CDR3 protein: CASSPTGPLPYGYTF
V gene: TRBV7-2
J gene: TRBJ1-2

CDR3 protein: CSVGSPRETQYF
V gene: TRBV29-1
J gene: TRBJ2-5

CDR3 protein: CASSEYGSPNNEQYF
V gene: TRBV25-1
J gene: TRBJ2-5

CDR3 protein: CSAYRGGTEAFF
V gene: TRBV29-1
J gene: TRBJ1-1

CDR3 protein: CSARGLAGVEETQYF
V gene: TRBV20-1
J gene: TRBJ2-5

CDR3 protein: CASSIPKTGSANEKLFF
V gene: TRBV19
J gene: TRBJ1-4

CDR3 protein: CSVEQGLMNTGELFF
V gene: TRBV29-1
J gene: TRBJ2-2

CDR3 protein: CASSYRDRVEQYF
V gene: TRBV6-5
J gene: TRBJ2-7

CDR3 protein: CASSYPDSPYEQYF
V gene: TRBV6-6
J gene: TRBJ2-7

CDR3 protein: CASSLGTGPMGYTF
V gene: TRBV7-9
J gene: TRBJ1-2

CDR3 protein: CASSLDRVEETQYF
V gene: TRBV7-9
J gene: TRBJ2-5

CDR3 protein: CAISESAATQYF
V gene: TRBV10-3
J gene: TRBJ2-5

CDR3 protein: CAISAGLGTGAYEQYF
V gene: TRBV10-3
J gene: TRBJ2-7

CDR3 protein: CASSFFFDTYEQYF
V gene: TRBV5-1
J gene: TRBJ2-7

CDR3 protein: CSVEEGWETQYF
V gene: TRBV29-1
J gene: TRBJ2-5

CDR3 protein: CASSPGTDTTGELFF
V gene: TRBV4-3
J gene: TRBJ2-2

CDR3 protein: CASSYRDRGMYFGYTF
V gene: TRBV6-5
J gene: TRBJ1-2

CDR3 protein: CASSPLGGADQETQYF
V gene: TRBV28
J gene: TRBJ2-5

CDR3 protein: CASSTPTSVFRTGELFF
V gene: TRBV19
J gene: TRBJ2-2

CDR3 protein: CSARGILDREAEQYF
V gene: TRBV29-1
J gene: TRBJ2-7

CDR3 protein: CAGSPGRRDRPQPQHF
V gene: TRBV4-1
J gene: TRBJ1-5

CDR3 protein: CAIGGAGSNTF
V gene: TRBV10-2
J gene: TRBJ1-2

CDR3 protein: CASSLGRQSYEQYF
V gene: TRBV4-2
J gene: TRBJ2-7

CDR3 protein: CAISGWSNYGYTF
V gene: TRBV10-3
J gene: TRBJ1-2

CDR3 protein: CASSELYF
V gene: TRBV2
J gene: TRBJ2-5

CDR3 protein: CASSLAPGVPNSPLHF
V gene: TRBV5-5
J gene: TRBJ1-6

CDR3 protein: CASSRFIVQFLHNSPLHF
V gene: TRBV7-2
J gene: TRBJ1-6

CDR3 protein: CASSVGTNVYEQYF
V gene: TRBV7-8
J gene: TRBJ2-7

CDR3 protein: CASSEPSGVFQETQYF
V gene: TRBV25-1
J gene: TRBJ2-5

CDR3 protein: CASSQVAGTSNEQYF
V gene: TRBV4-1
J gene: TRBJ2-7

CDR3 protein: CSARFEGRNTGELLF
V gene: TRBV20-1
J gene: TRBJ2-2

CDR3 protein: CASSDVRTLNTEAFF
V gene: TRBV10-2
J gene: TRBJ1-1

CDR3 protein: CASSYSKGQYGYTF
V gene: TRBV6-6
J gene: TRBJ1-2

CDR3 protein: CASSPAPNSNQPQHF
V gene: TRBV7-8
J gene: TRBJ1-5